These 5 T cell receptor beta chains came from one sample sequenced in a study of T-cell memory formation after mild COVID-19. Using its own MiXCR run on the 5' RACE reads, TCRdb lists one record per CDR3 protein. The table has some 68,000 distinct CDR3 sequences, roughly a sixth seen once. What was sequenced was PBMCs or a T cell subset sorted from them (not recorded which). These receptors came from an adult woman who had mild COVID-19 (a few samples of this study predate the infection). Cell type and time point are not known.

The CDR3 sequence: CASSLDAGPQETQYF. The CDR3 DNA is TGCGCCAGCAGCTTGGACGCGGGGCCCCAAGAGACCCAGTACTTC. This rearrangement joins TRBV5-1 to TRBJ2-5, with a weak D call TRBD2 (6 bases). Germline CDR1 SGHRS, CDR2 YFSETQ. The CDR3 spans 15 residues. V lost 0 bases and J 1 base, leaving 10 bases between the germline ends.

This CDR3 is CASSHAGGTDTQYF. The CDR3 nucleotides are TGTGCCAGCAGCCACGCAGGGGGTACAGATACGCAGTATTTT. This chain joins TRBV7-3 and TRBJ2-3, with 7 bases aligning to TRBD1. The CDR3 totals 14 residues. Germline assignment: CDR1 SGHTA and CDR2 FQGTGA. V lost 5 bases to trimming and J lost 3 bases; unmatched junction nucleotides: 5.

The V and J genes are TRBV7-2 and TRBJ1-1; no clear D gene. V shed 1 base and J shed 0 bases, with 6 bases lying between them. This CDR3 is 14 amino acids long. CDR1 is SGHTA, CDR2 FQGNSA, per germline. The CDR3 is CASSLVLVNTEAFF. For the CDR3, the DNA is TGTGCCAGCAGCTTAGTTCTGGTGAACACTGAAGCTTTCTTT.

This clonotype occurred once. The chain has TRBV7-2 and TRBJ2-3, with D hard to call. This CDR3 comprises 15 residues. Per germline, CDR1 SGHTA and CDR2 FQGNSA. V gave up 1 base and J gave up 6 bases, with 14 bases separating them. DNA of the CDR3: TGTGCCAGCAGCTTAGTATGGCTGCCAGCCGATACGCAGTATTTT. The encoded protein is CASSLVWLPADTQYF.

This clonotype came up a few times. The chain combines TRBV5-1 with TRBJ2-7; possibly TRBD1 for D (6 bases). The CDR3 has 16 amino acids. Per the germline V gene, CDR1 is SGHRS and CDR2 is YFSETQ. The V end was cut by 2 bases, the J end by 0 bases, with 15 bases between. The chain's CDR3 is CASSLASGDPSYEQYF. The CDR3, as DNA: TGCGCCAGCAGCTTAGCCTCAGGGGACCCCTCCTACGAGCAGTACTTC.